Sequencing of this TCR beta chain was carried out in a study of shared clonotypes between healthy human individuals. Study summary: A donor's plate count was three for CD4 naive and three for CD4 memory; CD8 naive had two and CD8 memory one.

Germline CDR1 is GTSNPN and CDR2 is SVGIG (reference sequence). There are 14 residues in the CDR3. Trimming at V came to 3 bases and at J to 3 bases, leaving 4 bases not matched to a gene. Points on this clone: What it binds is unknown.

General study points: Generally, estimated richness proved larger in naive subsets than it did in memory subsets.

Replicate sorted-subset PCRs were loaded with approximately 190 ng DNA, 31,000 or so T cell genomes. Data came from immunoSEQ multiplex PCR; TCRdb stores just in-frame clones and leaves some out. The sample consists of about 1 million clones, about 76% of them appearing once. The origin of this receptor is a man younger than 30 in good health. The source material was memory CD4+ T cells sorted from blood. Stated subset: CD45RA-negative fraction. This chain uses TRBV30 with TRBJ2-2, with TRBD1 matching over 7 bases. As DNA, the CDR3 is TGTGCCTGGAGGGCGACAGGGTACACCGGGGAGCTGTTTTTT. This encodes CAWRATGYTGELFF.